A selection of T cell receptor beta chains follows, all from one sample in a study of cytomegalovirus exposure and HLA in healthy donors. Sequencing was performed with immunoSEQ multiplex PCR; in TCRdb, only in-frame clones are kept and a portion is missing. This sample contains around 190,000 clones. Sample: PBMCs. The receptor source for this set is a woman younger than 45 in good health and CMV-seropositive. The CDR3 runs from the conserved cysteine through the conserved F or W. The D gene is left open where the match is weak.

J: TRBJ2-7
D: TRBD2
V: TRBV6-5
CDR3: CASSYNGGSSEQYF
DNA: TGTGCCAGCAGTTACAACGGCGGGAGTTCCGAGCAGTACTTC

J: TRBJ1-4
D: TRBD1
V: TRBV7-2
CDR3: CASREVHRGVREKLFF
DNA: TGTGCCAGCAGAGAAGTGCACAGGGGGGTTCGTGAAAAACTGTTTTTT

J: TRBJ1-4
D: .
V: TRBV10-3
CDR3: CAIREQGKDEKLFF
DNA: TGTGCCATCAGGGAGCAGGGAAAGGACGAAAAACTGTTTTTT

J: TRBJ2-6
D: .
V: TRBV5-3
CDR3: CARSAPRANVLTF
DNA: TGTGCCAGAAGCGCGCCGCGGGCCAACGTCCTGACTTTC

J: TRBJ2-2
D: .
V: TRBV5-4
CDR3: CASSSGGQNTGELFF
DNA: TGTGCCAGCAGCTCGGGGGGACAGAACACCGGGGAGCTGTTTTTT

J: TRBJ2-1
D: .
V: TRBV18
CDR3: CASSLRSSREFEVNEQFF
DNA: TGTGCCAGCTCACTTCGCTCATCAAGGGAGTTTGAGGTGAATGAGCAGTTCTTC

J: TRBJ1-2
D: .
V: TRBV4-1
CDR3: CASSQEQSDNYGYTF
DNA: TGCGCCAGCAGCCAAGAACAGTCAGATAACTATGGCTACACCTTC

J: TRBJ2-1
D: TRBD2
V: TRBV4-1
CDR3: CASSQDSSGPYNEQFF
DNA: TGCGCCAGCAGCCAAGACTCTAGCGGTCCCTACAATGAGCAGTTCTTC

J: TRBJ1-1
D: .
V: TRBV9
CDR3: CASSVVGGNTEAFF
DNA: TGTGCCAGCAGCGTAGTAGGGGGGAACACTGAAGCTTTCTTT

J: TRBJ2-7
D: TRBD2
V: TRBV4-3
CDR3: CASSHGGGYEQYF
DNA: TGCGCCAGCAGCCACGGGGGGGGCTACGAGCAGTACTTC

J: TRBJ1-2
D: .
V: TRBV7-9
CDR3: CATSDSNYGYTF
DNA: TGTGCCACCTCGGACAGTAACTATGGCTACACCTTC

J: TRBJ2-6
D: .
V: TRBV2
CDR3: CASQGNSGANVLTF
DNA: TGTGCCAGCCAGGGGAACTCTGGGGCCAACGTCCTGACTTTC

J: TRBJ1-1
D: TRBD1
V: TRBV28
CDR3: CASRTGEGLGNTEAFF
DNA: TGTGCCAGCAGGACAGGGGAGGGGCTGGGGAACACTGAAGCTTTCTTT

J: TRBJ1-5
D: .
V: TRBV7-8
CDR3: CASSKGDSNQPQHF
DNA: TGTGCCAGCAGCAAAGGGGATAGCAATCAGCCCCAGCATTTT

J: TRBJ1-2
D: .
V: TRBV7-9
CDR3: CASSLGNSQIYGYTF
DNA: TGTGCCAGCAGCTTAGGGAACAGCCAAATCTATGGCTACACCTTC

J: TRBJ2-6
D: .
V: TRBV6-5
CDR3: CASKTAPGGANVLTF
DNA: TGTGCCAGCAAAACGGCCCCGGGTGGGGCCAACGTCCTGACTTTC

J: TRBJ2-7
D: TRBD2
V: TRBV11-2
CDR3: CASRPSGGSLSYEQYF
DNA: TGTGCCAGCCGGCCTAGCGGGGGGTCCCTCTCCTACGAGCAGTACTTC

J: TRBJ1-5
D: .
V: TRBV29-1
CDR3: CSVGSVNQPQHF
DNA: TGCAGCGTTGGGTCAGTCAATCAGCCCCAGCATTTT

J: TRBJ2-1
D: TRBD1
V: TRBV18
CDR3: CASSPPPGQGSTTYNEQFF
DNA: TGTGCCAGCTCACCACCTCCGGGACAGGGCAGCACTACCTACAATGAGCAGTTCTTC

J: TRBJ2-1
D: .
V: TRBV10-3
CDR3: CAILDRQEQFF
DNA: TGTGCCATCTTAGACAGGCAGGAGCAGTTCTTC

J: TRBJ2-3
D: .
V: TRBV28
CDR3: CASSFVPSRADTQYF
DNA: TGTGCCAGCAGTTTTGTTCCTAGTCGCGCAGATACGCAGTATTTT

J: TRBJ2-7
D: TRBD1
V: TRBV4-1
CDR3: CASSQGAGQGFSYEQYF
DNA: TGCGCCAGCAGCCAAGGGGCCGGACAGGGGTTCTCCTACGAGCAGTACTTC

J: TRBJ2-6
D: .
V: TRBV9
CDR3: CASSVGGVDSGANVLTF
DNA: TGTGCCAGCAGCGTAGGGGGAGTGGACTCTGGGGCCAACGTCCTGACTTTC

J: TRBJ2-1
D: TRBD1
V: TRBV25-1
CDR3: CASSLGTGGYNEQFF
DNA: TGTGCCAGCAGTCTCGGGACAGGGGGCTACAATGAGCAGTTCTTC

J: TRBJ1-3
D: TRBD1
V: TRBV29-1
CDR3: CSVERGQNTIYF
DNA: TGCAGCGTTGAAAGGGGACAGAACACCATATATTTT

J: TRBJ2-1
D: TRBD2
V: TRBV25-1
CDR3: CASSERLAGGGEQFF
DNA: TGTGCCAGCAGTGAACGACTAGCGGGGGGGGGCGAGCAGTTCTTC

J: TRBJ2-4
D: .
V: TRBV4-3
CDR3: CASSQDFTSTAKNIQYF
DNA: TGCGCCAGCAGCCAAGATTTTACTAGTACGGCCAAAAACATTCAGTACTTC

J: TRBJ2-5
D: TRBD1
V: TRBV11-2
CDR3: CASHRGEETQYF
DNA: TGTGCCAGTCACAGGGGGGAAGAGACCCAGTACTTC

J: TRBJ1-2
D: .
V: TRBV20-1
CDR3: CSARARLGYTF
DNA: TGCAGTGCTAGAGCTAGGCTTGGCTACACCTTC

J: TRBJ2-3
D: TRBD2
V: TRBV6-5
CDR3: CASSYGTSGSTDTQYF
DNA: TGTGCCAGCAGTTACGGGACTAGCGGAAGCACAGATACGCAGTATTTT

J: TRBJ1-5
D: .
V: TRBV5-1
CDR3: CASSLSPDQPQHF
DNA: TGCGCCAGCAGCTTATCCCCGGATCAGCCCCAGCATTTT

J: TRBJ2-7
D: TRBD2
V: TRBV4-1
CDR3: CASSHLPSGGGSEQYF
DNA: TGCGCCAGCAGCCACCTCCCGAGCGGAGGCGGGAGTGAGCAGTACTTC

J: TRBJ1-1
D: .
V: TRBV28
CDR3: CASTTRNTEAFF
DNA: TGTGCCAGCACTACCCGGAACACTGAAGCTTTCTTT

J: TRBJ1-1
D: TRBD1
V: TRBV2
CDR3: CASSRGTGEAWAFF
DNA: TGTGCCAGCAGTCGCGGGACAGGGGAGGCATGGGCTTTCTTT

J: TRBJ2-7
D: TRBD1
V: TRBV2
CDR3: CASSPQGANYEQYF
DNA: TGTGCCAGCAGTCCACAGGGGGCGAACTACGAGCAGTACTTC

J: TRBJ1-1
D: .
V: TRBV18
CDR3: CASSPNSNTEAFF
DNA: TGTGCCAGCTCACCAAACAGTAACACTGAAGCTTTCTTT

J: TRBJ2-3
D: .
V: TRBV5-6
CDR3: CASSLAAGAPTDTQYF
DNA: TGTGCCAGCAGCTTGGCGGCGGGGGCACCCACAGATACGCAGTATTTT

J: TRBJ1-2
D: .
V: TRBV11-2
CDR3: CASSPRDYGYTF
DNA: TGTGCCAGCAGCCCCAGGGACTATGGCTACACCTTC

J: TRBJ2-3
D: .
V: TRBV30
CDR3: CAWSGADTQYF
DNA: TGTGCCTGGAGTGGAGCAGATACGCAGTATTTT

J: TRBJ2-3
D: TRBD1
V: TRBV6-5
CDR3: CASSYSIQGANTQYF
DNA: TGTGCCAGCAGTTACTCGATCCAGGGGGCGAATACGCAGTATTTT

J: TRBJ1-2
D: .
V: TRBV6-1
CDR3: CASSGGGQRSSLNYGYTF
DNA: TGTGCCAGCAGTGGGGGGGGCCAAAGGAGCTCCCTTAACTATGGCTACACCTTC

J: TRBJ2-3
D: TRBD2
V: TRBV5-1
CDR3: CASSLRASWAGGVSTDTQYF
DNA: TGCGCCAGCAGCTTGCGCGCTTCTTGGGCGGGAGGAGTAAGCACAGATACGCAGTATTTT

J: TRBJ2-2
D: .
V: TRBV18
CDR3: CASSPQMRDGTGELFF
DNA: TGTGCCAGCTCACCACAAATGCGGGATGGGACCGGGGAGCTGTTTTTT

J: TRBJ2-3
D: .
V: TRBV27
CDR3: CASSLSLGFTDTQYF
DNA: TGTGCCAGCAGTTTATCACTAGGATTCACAGATACGCAGTATTTT

J: TRBJ2-7
D: .
V: TRBV28
CDR3: CASSPLGGSYEQYF
DNA: TGTGCCAGCAGTCCCTTAGGGGGCTCCTACGAGCAGTACTTC

J: TRBJ1-5
D: .
V: TRBV5-5
CDR3: CASSFVGDQPQHF
DNA: TGTGCCAGCAGCTTTGTAGGGGATCAGCCCCAGCATTTT

J: TRBJ1-1
D: .
V: TRBV18
CDR3: CASSSVNTEAFF
DNA: TGTGCCAGCTCGTCAGTTAACACTGAAGCTTTCTTT

J: TRBJ1-2
D: .
V: TRBV10-3
CDR3: CAIRGQEDYGYTF
DNA: TGTGCCATCAGGGGTCAGGAAGACTATGGCTACACCTTC

J: TRBJ1-4
D: TRBD1
V: TRBV6-5
CDR3: CASQGWTGAEKLFF
DNA: TGTGCCAGCCAGGGGTGGACAGGGGCTGAAAAACTGTTTTTT

J: TRBJ1-5
D: TRBD1
V: TRBV28
CDR3: CASSPLGQGSNQPQHF
DNA: TGTGCCAGCAGTCCGTTGGGACAGGGAAGCAATCAGCCCCAGCATTTT

J: TRBJ1-5
D: .
V: TRBV19
CDR3: CASSIQDRLGKPQHF
DNA: TGTGCCAGTAGTATCCAAGACAGGCTGGGTAAGCCCCAGCATTTT